This passage covers 10 T cell receptor beta chains from one sample sequenced in a study of response to subunit inactivated influenza vaccine. One entry per CDR3 protein, called by TCRdb with MiXCR from the RT-PCR reads. The sample includes 650,000 or so distinct CDR3 sequences, around 13% of them seen just once. The sample was PBMCs from blood, taken around 14 days before vaccination. These receptor sequences come from a man in his fifties who received an inactivated influenza vaccine.

This rearrangement joins TRBV4-2 to TRBJ1-5, with a possible D match to TRBD1 (6 bases). The length of the CDR3 is 15 residues. V shed 4 bases and J shed 1 base, with 11 bases lying between them. The germline V gene encodes CDR1 LGHNA and CDR2 YNFKEQ. The CDR3 reads CASSLLQGSNQPQHF. CDR3 sequence (DNA): TGTGCCAGCAGCCTCCTCCAGGGGAGCAATCAGCCCCAGCATTTT.

The CDR3 nucleotides read TGTGCCAGCAGTTACGGGACGGCCGCACCCCTCCACTTT. It translates to CASSYGTAAPLHF. The chain joins TRBV6-5 to TRBJ1-6, with D perhaps matching TRBD1 (5 bases). The V gene's germline CDR1 is MNHEY and CDR2 SVGAGI. V lost 2 bases and J lost 11, with 10 bases in between. CDR3 length: 13 residues.

A few counts support this clonotype. The V and J genes are TRBV6-1 and TRBJ2-2; 8 bases align to TRBD1. V was pared by 6 bases and J by 9 bases, with 6 bases of the junction left unmatched. Germline CDR1 reads MNHNS; CDR2 reads SASEGT. This CDR3 is built from 13 residues. CDR3 protein: CASRLQGARELFF. Written as DNA, the CDR3 is TGTGCCAGCAGACTTCAGGGGGCCCGGGAGCTGTTTTTT.

This clonotype was counted many times. The CDR3 spells CASSGRRTGELFF. The CDR3 nucleotides read TGTGCCAGCAGTGGGAGACGGACCGGGGAGCTGTTTTTT. V gene TRBV6-1 combines with J gene TRBJ2-2, with D unclear. The CDR3 contains 13 residues. Trimming took 4 bases from V and 5 from J, leaving 8 bases between them. In germline, CDR1 is MNHNS, CDR2 SASEGT.

V usage is TRBV15 and J usage is TRBJ2-1, with D hard to call. Per the germline V gene, CDR1 is LNHNV and CDR2 is YYDKDF (reference sequence). The V gene lost 1 base and the J gene lost 6 bases, with 13 bases spanning the gap. CDR3 length: 15 amino acids. The CDR3 coding sequence is TGTGCCACCAGCAGAGGGTCAAGTCCAATCAATGAGCAGTTCTTC. This codes for CATSRGSSPINEQFF.

In this sample, this clonotype turned up a few times. The J gene is TRBJ2-1, the V gene TRBV27; no definite D call. Trimming left V 3 bases short and J 5 bases short, with 11 bases between. Germline V lookup: CDR1 MNHEY, CDR2 SMNVEV (reference sequence). CDR3 length: 14 residues. CDR3 loop: CASSFGNENNEQFF. The CDR3 nucleotides are TGTGCCAGCAGTTTCGGCAACGAAAACAATGAGCAGTTCTTC.

A few counts support this clonotype. V and J are TRBV12-3 or TRBV12-4 and TRBJ2-3; 8 bases fit TRBD2. V gave up 4 bases and J gave up 2 bases; unmatched junction bases: 5. CDR3 size: 15 residues. In DNA, the CDR3 is TGTGCCAGCAGTTCGAAGGGACTAGTCACAGATACGCAGTATTTT. Translating it yields CASSSKGLVTDTQYF.

J is TRBJ2-2 and V is TRBV7-8; 11 nucleotides agree with TRBD2. Per germline, CDR1 SGHVS and CDR2 FQNEAQ. This CDR3 is built from 16 residues. With V trimmed by 5 bases and J by 7 bases, 9 bases remained unmatched. CDR3 region: CASSPGGLAGGGELFF. In DNA form, the CDR3 reads TGTGCCAGCAGCCCAGGGGGGCTAGCGGGGGGCGGGGAGCTGTTTTTT.

There are a few counts of this clonotype. V gene TRBV5-1 combines with J gene TRBJ1-2, with D unresolved. The CDR3 runs to 13 residues. V lost 2 bases and J lost 3, with 8 bases in between. The germline gives CDR1 SGHRS, CDR2 YFSETQ. CDR3 DNA sequence: TGCGCCAGCAGCTTTGCTCCTGACTATGGCTACACCTTC. It encodes CASSFAPDYGYTF.

The chain carries TRBV4-3 and TRBJ2-3; possible D gene TRBD2, 5 bases. Trimming removed 2 bases at V and 3 bases at J, with 12 bases between. The length of the CDR3 is 15 residues. Germline V gene sequence: CDR1 LGHNA, CDR2 YSLEER. CDR3 in amino acids: CASSQKRSRTDTQYF. CDR3 in DNA: TGCGCCAGCAGCCAAAAGCGGAGTCGTACAGATACGCAGTATTTT.